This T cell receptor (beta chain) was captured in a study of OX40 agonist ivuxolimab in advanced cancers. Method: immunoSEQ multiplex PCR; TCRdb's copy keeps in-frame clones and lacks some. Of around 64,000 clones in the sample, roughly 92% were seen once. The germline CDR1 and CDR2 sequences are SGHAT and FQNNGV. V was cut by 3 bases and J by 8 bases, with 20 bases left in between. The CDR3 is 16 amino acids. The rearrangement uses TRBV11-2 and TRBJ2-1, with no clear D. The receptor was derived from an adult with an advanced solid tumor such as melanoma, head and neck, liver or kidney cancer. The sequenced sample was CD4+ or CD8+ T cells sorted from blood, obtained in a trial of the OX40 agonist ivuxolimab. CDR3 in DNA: TGTGCCAGCAGCTTGAATACGGGCCTTCCACAACATGAGCAGTTCTTC. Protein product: CASSLNTGLPQHEQFF.